These T cell receptor beta chains were read from a single sample in a study of T cells after yellow fever vaccination. A single record per CDR3 protein comes from TCRdb applying MiXCR to the 5' RACE reads. The sample records under 70,000 distinct CDR3 sequences, about 6.6% being singletons. Specimen: CD8+ T cells sorted from PBMCs, collected on the day of the first yellow fever vaccination. All receptors come from a young man who received the YFV17D yellow fever vaccine. Both conserved end residues are part of each CDR3. D genes are given only for firm matches. Clone size is shown for a subset of rows, as once, few, many or a class of expanded clone.

D	V	J	size	CDR3	DNA
.	TRBV5-1	TRBJ2-3	.	CASSLRGLPTDTQYF	TGCGCCAGCAGCTTGCGCGGACTACCCACAGATACGCAGTATTTT
.	TRBV5-1	TRBJ2-5	few	CASSIQETQYF	TGCGCCAGCAGCATACAAGAGACCCAGTACTTC
.	TRBV29-1	TRBJ2-1	few	CSFLGDGSYNEQFF	TGCAGCTTCCTCGGGGACGGGTCCTACAATGAGCAGTTCTTC
TRBD1	TRBV27	TRBJ2-1	.	CASSKIRDSGNEQFF	TGTGCCAGCAGTAAGATCCGGGACAGTGGAAATGAGCAGTTCTTC
TRBD2	TRBV7-7	TRBJ2-5	few	CASSKLAGGPFETQYF	TGTGCCAGCAGCAAACTAGCGGGGGGCCCGTTCGAGACCCAGTACTTC
.	TRBV6-5	TRBJ2-2	few	CASELRGSGKNTGELFF	TGTGCCAGCGAATTACGTGGTAGCGGAAAGAACACCGGGGAGCTGTTTTTT
.	TRBV4-1	TRBJ2-2	many	CASSQGFRMPGELFF	TGCGCCAGCAGCCAAGGGTTCAGGATGCCCGGGGAGCTGTTTTTT
.	TRBV13	TRBJ2-2	few	CASSSLTGNTGELFF	TGTGCCAGCAGCTCATTGACAGGGAACACCGGGGAGCTGTTTTTT
.	TRBV12-3/TRBV12-4	TRBJ1-5	.	CASSLGPYRNQPQHF	TGTGCCAGCAGCCTTGGGCCCTATAGAAATCAGCCCCAGCATTTT
.	TRBV7-9	TRBJ1-5	many	CASSLVDSYSNQPQHF	TGTGCCAGCAGCTTAGTTGACTCATATAGCAATCAGCCCCAGCATTTT
.	TRBV7-9	TRBJ1-1	.	CASSSDRTDRMNTEAFF	TGTGCCAGCAGCTCCGACAGAACCGACCGTATGAACACTGAAGCTTTCTTT
TRBD1	TRBV20-1	TRBJ1-1	many	CSVRTGNTEAFF	TGCAGTGTCCGGACAGGGAACACTGAAGCTTTCTTT
.	TRBV6-1	TRBJ2-3	many	CASRELAGANTDTQYF	TGTGCCAGCAGAGAACTCGCAGGGGCCAACACAGATACGCAGTATTTT
.	TRBV15	TRBJ2-2	many	CATRGGRGELFF	TGTGCCACCAGAGGCGGCCGCGGGGAGCTGTTTTTT
TRBD2	TRBV7-2	TRBJ2-1	many	CASSPLAGGRNEQFF	TGTGCCAGCAGCCCACTAGCGGGGGGGCGTAATGAGCAGTTCTTC
.	TRBV29-1	TRBJ1-1	.	CSAGGTEAGPEAFF	TGCAGCGCTGGGGGGACCGAAGCAGGCCCTGAAGCTTTCTTT
.	TRBV4-3	TRBJ1-6	many	CASSPNARVAANSPLHF	TGCGCCAGCAGCCCAAATGCCCGGGTAGCCGCTAATTCACCCCTCCACTTT
.	TRBV25-1	TRBJ1-2	few	CASRAGGAESGYTF	TGTGCCAGCAGGGCCGGGGGCGCAGAATCTGGCTACACCTTC
.	TRBV6-6	TRBJ2-3	few	CAGGDSTDTQYF	TGTGCCGGCGGGGACTCCACAGATACGCAGTATTTT
.	TRBV19	TRBJ1-3	.	CASTTFNRNSGNTIYF	TGTGCCAGTACTACCTTCAACAGGAACTCTGGAAACACCATATATTTT